Listed below are T cell receptor beta chains from one sample, sequenced in a study of cytomegalovirus exposure and HLA in healthy donors. Measured with immunoSEQ multiplex PCR; TCRdb has only the in-frame clones, and not every one. Of fewer than 150,000 clones listed, approximately 86% are singletons. What was sequenced was PBMCs. These receptors came from a man between 18 and 35 years old in good health and CMV-seropositive. CDR3s include the opening cysteine and the closing phenylalanine or tryptophan. D genes are given only for firm matches. Some rows mark clone size as missing; the rest say once, few, many or name a class of expanded clone.

CDR3: CASSTHSRGTDTQYF
DNA: TGCGCCAGCAGCACCCATTCGCGGGGGACAGATACGCAGTATTTT
size: NA
J: TRBJ2-3
D: TRBD2
V: TRBV5-1

CDR3: CASSITGASHEQYF
DNA: TGTGCCAGTAGTATTACAGGGGCGAGCCACGAGCAGTACTTC
size: NA
J: TRBJ2-7
D: TRBD1
V: TRBV19

CDR3: CAWNSKGKTF
DNA: TGTGCCTGGAATTCTAAGGGGAAAACCTTC
size: once
J: TRBJ1-2
D: NA
V: TRBV30

CDR3: CASRISGGAHNEQFF
DNA: TGTGCCAGCAGGATTAGCGGGGGGGCCCACAATGAGCAGTTCTTC
size: NA
J: TRBJ2-1
D: TRBD2
V: TRBV6-1

CDR3: CASSEAGGIGYEQYF
DNA: TGCGCCAGCAGTGAGGCAGGGGGAATTGGCTACGAGCAGTACTTC
size: NA
J: TRBJ2-7
D: TRBD1
V: TRBV10-2

CDR3: CASSFGRGTNTGELFF
DNA: TGCGCCAGCAGCTTCGGGAGGGGCACGAACACCGGGGAGCTGTTTTTT
size: NA
J: TRBJ2-2
D: TRBD2
V: TRBV5-1

CDR3: CASSGDRATNEKLFF
DNA: TGTGCCAGCAGTGGGGACAGGGCAACTAATGAAAAACTGTTTTTT
size: NA
J: TRBJ1-4
D: TRBD1
V: TRBV6-6

CDR3: CAFQGTLSSGNTIYF
DNA: TGTGCCTTTCAGGGTACACTCAGCTCTGGAAACACCATATATTTT
size: once
J: TRBJ1-3
D: NA
V: TRBV7-9

CDR3: CASSLSSYEQYF
DNA: TGTGCCAGCAGTTTATCGTCGTACGAGCAGTACTTC
size: NA
J: TRBJ2-7
D: NA
V: TRBV28

CDR3: CATGASGREQFF
DNA: TGTGCCACTGGGGCTAGTGGGAGGGAGCAGTTCTTC
size: NA
J: TRBJ2-1
D: NA
V: TRBV19

CDR3: CASSIPGTGMLGANVLTF
DNA: TGTGCCAGTAGTATACCCGGGACAGGGATGCTTGGGGCCAACGTCCTGACTTTC
size: NA
J: TRBJ2-6
D: TRBD1
V: TRBV19

CDR3: CASSPPSQAGYEQYF
DNA: TGTGCCAGCTCACCACCGAGCCAGGCTGGCTACGAGCAGTACTTC
size: few
J: TRBJ2-7
D: NA
V: TRBV18

CDR3: CASSQFSGGHTGELFF
DNA: TGCGCCAGCAGCCAATTTTCAGGGGGCCACACCGGGGAGCTGTTTTTT
size: NA
J: TRBJ2-2
D: TRBD1
V: TRBV4-3

CDR3: CASSLVTGGGYEQYF
DNA: TGTGCCAGCAGCTTAGTAACAGGGGGCGGGTACGAGCAGTACTTC
size: few
J: TRBJ2-7
D: TRBD1
V: TRBV7-2

CDR3: CASSRSRGLNQPQHF
DNA: TGTGCCAGCAGCCGGTCCAGGGGGCTTAATCAGCCCCAGCATTTT
size: NA
J: TRBJ1-5
D: TRBD1
V: TRBV7-6

CDR3: CASSLTDRDTEAFF
DNA: TGTGCCAGCAGCCTTACGGACAGGGACACTGAAGCTTTCTTT
size: once
J: TRBJ1-1
D: TRBD1
V: TRBV27

CDR3: CASSKVVAGGLTTTDTQYF
DNA: TGTGCCAGCAGCAAAGTAGTAGCGGGGGGTCTTACAACCACAGATACGCAGTATTTT
size: NA
J: TRBJ2-3
D: NA
V: TRBV21-1

CDR3: CASSDVGRARYF
DNA: TGTGCCAGCAGTGACGTGGGCAGGGCCCGGTATTTT
size: NA
J: TRBJ2-3
D: NA
V: TRBV6-1

CDR3: CASSPDISRSPLHF
DNA: TGTGCCAGCAGCCCGGACATTTCGCGATCACCCCTCCACTTT
size: NA
J: TRBJ1-6
D: NA
V: TRBV5-8

CDR3: CASRESNHNTEAFF
DNA: TGTGCCAGCAGGGAAAGCAACCATAACACTGAAGCTTTCTTT
size: NA
J: TRBJ1-1
D: NA
V: TRBV6-1

CDR3: CASRTGNTEAFF
DNA: TGCGCCAGCAGAACCGGGAACACTGAAGCTTTCTTT
size: NA
J: TRBJ1-1
D: NA
V: TRBV5-1

CDR3: CASSPGTGGVETQYF
DNA: TGTGCCAGCAGCCCCGGGACAGGGGGCGTTGAGACCCAGTACTTC
size: NA
J: TRBJ2-5
D: TRBD1
V: TRBV6-1

CDR3: CASSPTGSRWQPQHF
DNA: TGTGCCAGCAGCCCTACAGGGAGTCGGTGGCAGCCCCAGCATTTT
size: NA
J: TRBJ1-5
D: NA
V: TRBV6-6

CDR3: CASSSGSGVGEKLFF
DNA: TGTGCCAGCAGCTCGGGTTCAGGGGTCGGTGAAAAACTGTTTTTT
size: once
J: TRBJ1-4
D: NA
V: TRBV5-8

CDR3: CASSQDRAGAFTDTQYF
DNA: TGTGCCAGCAGCCAAGATAGAGCGGGGGCCTTCACAGATACGCAGTATTTT
size: NA
J: TRBJ2-3
D: TRBD2
V: TRBV4-2

CDR3: CASSYSGSSYNEQFF
DNA: TGTGCCAGCAGTTATAGCGGCAGCTCCTACAATGAGCAGTTCTTC
size: NA
J: TRBJ2-1
D: NA
V: TRBV6-5

CDR3: CASSLTGWDTEAFF
DNA: TGCGCCAGCAGCTTAACAGGGTGGGACACTGAAGCTTTCTTT
size: NA
J: TRBJ1-1
D: NA
V: TRBV5-1

CDR3: CASSPRGTGVQQPQHF
DNA: TGTGCCAGCAGCCCACGGGGGACAGGGGTTCAACAGCCCCAGCATTTT
size: once
J: TRBJ1-5
D: TRBD1
V: TRBV5-8

CDR3: CASSLATGTAYNEQFF
DNA: TGCGCCAGCAGCTTAGCTACAGGGACGGCCTACAATGAGCAGTTCTTC
size: NA
J: TRBJ2-1
D: NA
V: TRBV5-1

CDR3: CASSLVQGLPHGYTF
DNA: TGTGCCAGCAGCTTGGTACAGGGGTTACCCCATGGCTACACCTTC
size: NA
J: TRBJ1-2
D: TRBD1
V: TRBV5-6

CDR3: CASSEGTGDTGELFF
DNA: TGTGCCAGCAGTGAGGGGACAGGGGACACCGGGGAGCTGTTTTTT
size: NA
J: TRBJ2-2
D: TRBD1
V: TRBV6-1

CDR3: CASSLATTGQETQYF
DNA: TGTGCCAGCAGCTTAGCGACGACAGGCCAAGAGACCCAGTACTTC
size: NA
J: TRBJ2-5
D: NA
V: TRBV7-6

CDR3: CASSENRGNTEAFF
DNA: TGCGCCAGCAGTGAGAACAGGGGAAACACTGAAGCTTTCTTT
size: NA
J: TRBJ1-1
D: TRBD1
V: TRBV10-2

CDR3: CASSRPQSPTGELFF
DNA: TGCGCCAGCAGCCGTCCGCAGTCCCCCACCGGGGAGCTGTTTTTT
size: NA
J: TRBJ2-2
D: NA
V: TRBV4-1

CDR3: CASRESGGQGQFF
DNA: TGTGCCAGCAGGGAAAGCGGGGGGCAAGGGCAGTTCTTC
size: NA
J: TRBJ2-1
D: TRBD2
V: TRBV28

CDR3: CASSQRESTDTQYF
DNA: TGTGCCAGTAGTCAGCGGGAAAGCACAGATACGCAGTATTTT
size: NA
J: TRBJ2-3
D: TRBD2
V: TRBV19

CDR3: CASSLDRTYEQYF
DNA: TGCGCCAGCAGCTTGGACAGAACCTACGAGCAGTACTTC
size: NA
J: TRBJ2-7
D: NA
V: TRBV5-1

CDR3: CASSYKKTGGGNQPQHF
DNA: TGTGCCAGCAGCTACAAAAAAACAGGGGGAGGCAATCAGCCCCAGCATTTT
size: NA
J: TRBJ1-5
D: TRBD1
V: TRBV2

CDR3: CASSAGADRMTDTQYF
DNA: TGTGCCAGCAGCGCAGGAGCGGATCGAATGACAGATACGCAGTATTTT
size: NA
J: TRBJ2-3
D: NA
V: TRBV6-4

CDR3: CASSLVGDTEAFF
DNA: TGTGCCAGCAGCTTAGTCGGGGATACTGAAGCTTTCTTT
size: NA
J: TRBJ1-1
D: NA
V: TRBV7-8

CDR3: CASSFRRGGTSSTDTQYF
DNA: TGTGCCAGCAGCTTTCGGCGGGGGGGGACCTCTAGCACAGATACGCAGTATTTT
size: NA
J: TRBJ2-3
D: TRBD2
V: TRBV11-2